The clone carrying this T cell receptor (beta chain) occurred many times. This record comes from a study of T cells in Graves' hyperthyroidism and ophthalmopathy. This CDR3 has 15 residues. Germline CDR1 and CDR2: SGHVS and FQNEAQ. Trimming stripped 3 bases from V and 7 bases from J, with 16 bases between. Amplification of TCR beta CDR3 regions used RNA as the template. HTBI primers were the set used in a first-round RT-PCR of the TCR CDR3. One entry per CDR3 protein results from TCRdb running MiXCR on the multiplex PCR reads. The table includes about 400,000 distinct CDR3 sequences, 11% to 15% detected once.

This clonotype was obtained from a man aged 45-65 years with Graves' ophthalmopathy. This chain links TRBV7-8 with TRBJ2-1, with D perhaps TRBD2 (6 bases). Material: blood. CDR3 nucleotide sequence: TGTGCCAGCAGCTTGATAGCGGAGCCAGGGAATGAGCAGTTCTTC. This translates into CASSLIAEPGNEQFF.